This T cell receptor (beta chain) comes out of a study of blood T cells in healthy people across ages. Study-wide results and limits: Researchers report that TCR beta diversity correlated strongly with naive T cell percentage. Measured against age, TCR beta diversity per million T cells decreased in a roughly linear manner.

The donors, healthy Caucasians from Russia, were aged roughly 6 to 100. For the second PCR, which ran for about 7 to 11 cycles, a sample-barcoded 5' primer and a J-beta primer mix were used. TCRdb recomputed calls from the 5' RACE reads with MiXCR, one row per CDR3 protein. The table records about 640,000 distinct CDR3 sequences, 25% to 30% of them present only once. There are 14 residues in the CDR3. The germline CDR1 and CDR2 sequences are SGHRS and YFSETQ. The germline V and J ends were trimmed by 0 bases and 5 bases, with 12 bases remaining between them. This clonotype occurred many times. The antigen remains unidentified.

This clonotype was sampled from an elderly woman in good health. The chain carries TRBV5-1 and TRBJ2-7; possible D gene TRBD1, 5 bases. The sample comprised blood. The CDR3 protein is CASSLGSQGNEQYF. The CDR3 DNA reads as TGCGCCAGCAGCTTGGGTTCCCAGGGTAACGAGCAGTACTTC.